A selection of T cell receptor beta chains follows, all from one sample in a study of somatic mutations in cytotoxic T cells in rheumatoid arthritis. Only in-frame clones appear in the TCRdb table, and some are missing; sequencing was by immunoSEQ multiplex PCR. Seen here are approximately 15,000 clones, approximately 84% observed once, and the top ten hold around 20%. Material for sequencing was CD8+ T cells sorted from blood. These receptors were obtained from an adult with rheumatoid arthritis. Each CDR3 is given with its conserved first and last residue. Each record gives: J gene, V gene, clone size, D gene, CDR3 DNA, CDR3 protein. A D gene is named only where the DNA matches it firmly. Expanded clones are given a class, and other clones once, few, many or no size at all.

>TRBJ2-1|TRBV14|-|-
TGTGCCAGCAGCCCCTGGGGGGCCGGCAATGAGCAGTTCTTC
CASSPWGAGNEQFF
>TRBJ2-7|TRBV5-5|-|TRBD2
TGTGCCAGCAGCAATCGACTAGCGGGCTCCTACGAGCAGTACTTC
CASSNRLAGSYEQYF
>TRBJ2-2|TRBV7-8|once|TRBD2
TGTGCCAGCAGCCCGGGAGGGACCGGGGAGCTGTTTTTT
CASSPGGTGELFF
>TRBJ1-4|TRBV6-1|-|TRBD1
TGTGCCAGCAGCCAGGGGGTCGGGGAAAAACTGTTTTTT
CASSQGVGEKLFF
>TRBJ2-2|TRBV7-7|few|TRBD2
TGTGCTAGCAGTCTAGCGGGGGCGAACACCGGGGAGCTGTTTTTT
CASSLAGANTGELFF
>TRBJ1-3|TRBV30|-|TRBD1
TGTGCCTGGAACAAACAGGGGTCTGGAAACACCATATATTTT
CAWNKQGSGNTIYF
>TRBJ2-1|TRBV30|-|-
TGTGCCTGGAGTGTACGGAAAGCGTCCCCCTACAATGAGCAGTTCTTC
CAWSVRKASPYNEQFF
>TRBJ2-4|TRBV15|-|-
TGTGCCACCAGCAGATTGGTCGACAACCTAGCCAAAAACATTCAGTACTTC
CATSRLVDNLAKNIQYF
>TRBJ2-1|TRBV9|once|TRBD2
TGTGCCAGCAGCGTCGGGGGGGCCAGCTACAATGAGCAGTTCTTC
CASSVGGASYNEQFF
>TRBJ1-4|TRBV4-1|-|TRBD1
TGCGCCAGCAGCCAGGCGGACAGGGGGCTTGAAAAACTGTTTTTT
CASSQADRGLEKLFF
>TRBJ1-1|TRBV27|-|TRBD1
TGTGCCAGCAGTCCGACAGGGATGAACACTGAAGCTTTCTTT
CASSPTGMNTEAFF